The 13 T cell receptor beta chains given below trace back to one sample, sequenced in a study of a mutant IDH1 vaccine in newly diagnosed glioma. Produced via immunoSEQ multiplex PCR; TCRdb's table is partial and in-frame only. The top ten clones hold about 4.5% of a sample with more than 35,000 clones, about four fifths of them seen once. The time point: week 35, safety follow-up. Doses consisted of 300 ug of mutant IDH1 20-mer peptide each, paired with topical imiquimod. No antigen has been identified for these receptors. The source was PBMCs, collected from a glioma patient whose treatment included an IDH1 peptide vaccine. The receptor set was obtained from a woman aged 35 to 49 with glioma. Some clones in this sample may be carry-over from other donors' samples.

This clone was seen a few times. In nucleotides, the CDR3 is TGTGCCAGCGGGGTGAACACCGGGGAGCTGTTTTTT. It is translated as CASGVNTGELFF. The rearrangement joins TRBV19 to TRBJ2-2; weak D call: TRBD2 (5 bases). V dropped 9 bases and J dropped 1 base, with 6 bases sitting between them. CDR1 LNHDA and CDR2 SQIVND come from the germline V gene (reference sequence). The CDR3 length is 12 residues.

The CDR3 nucleotides are TGCAGCGTTGCTGATTCAGGGTCGGACCCTTACTATGGCTACACCTTC. It encodes CSVADSGSDPYYGYTF. This chain joins TRBV29-1 and TRBJ1-2; D is perhaps TRBD1 (5 bases). CDR1 SQVTM and CDR2 ANQGSEA come from the germline V gene. The CDR3 spans 16 residues. Between the trimmed V and J ends, which lost 4 bases and 3 bases, there was a span of 21 bases.

V usage is TRBV7-2 and J usage is TRBJ1-2; the D gene is possibly TRBD1 (5 bases). V lost 2 bases to trimming and J lost 4 bases, with 11 bases between them. CDR3 length: 14 amino acids. Germline V CDR1 and CDR2: SGHTA, FQGNSA. The CDR3 sequence is CASSLSGTVYGYTF. Written as DNA, the CDR3 is TGTGCCAGCAGCTTAAGCGGGACGGTCTATGGCTACACCTTC.

The chain carries TRBV19 and TRBJ2-4; the D call may be TRBD1 or TRBD2 (6 bases each). Germline assignment: CDR1 LNHDA and CDR2 SQIVND (reference sequence). The CDR3 covers 15 residues. The V and J ends lost 3 bases and 6 bases respectively, with 15 bases between them. This CDR3 reads CASSMGGQVRNIQYF. In nucleotides, the CDR3 is TGTGCCAGTAGTATGGGGGGCCAGGTGAGAAACATTCAGTACTTC.

This clone was counted a single time. V gene TRBV2 combines with J gene TRBJ2-5, with D perhaps matching TRBD1 or TRBD2 (5 bases each). The germline CDR1 and CDR2 sequences are SNHLY and FYNNEI. CDR3 length equals 14 residues. The V end was cut by 7 bases, the J end by 5 bases, with 17 bases between. The CDR3: CASKSGAGRETQYF. CDR3 nucleotide sequence: TGTGCCAGCAAGTCCGGGGCGGGTAGGGAGACCCAGTACTTC.

The chain recombines TRBV7-2 with TRBJ2-7; 10 bases are shared with TRBD2. The CDR3 spans 16 residues. V shed 1 base, J shed 2 bases, and the junction held 5 bases outside the gene matches. Germline assignment: CDR1 SGHTA and CDR2 FQGNSA. CDR3 bases: TGTGCCAGCAGCTTAGTCGGACTAGCGGAAACCTACGAGCAGTACTTC. Translated, it gives CASSLVGLAETYEQYF.

This clone appeared a single time. This chain joins TRBV7-2 and TRBJ1-1; TRBD1 is a possible D gene (6 bases). The CDR3 runs to 13 residues. Per germline, CDR1 SGHTA and CDR2 FQGNSA. V dropped 0 bases and J dropped 9 bases, with 11 bases sitting between them. The CDR3 DNA is TGTGCCAGCAGCTTAGCGGGGGGCGAGAAAGCTTTCTTT. This translates into CASSLAGGEKAFF.

This chain joins TRBV9 and TRBJ2-5, with 10 bases lining up with TRBD2. Per the germline V gene, CDR1 is SGDLS and CDR2 is YYNGEE. The CDR3 runs to 16 residues. The ends lost 4 bases at V and 4 bases at J; junction bases unmatched: 10. The CDR3 region has the DNA TGTGCCAGCAGCTCAGGAGCGGGAGGGCCATCAGAGACCCAGTACTTC. Amino acids: CASSSGAGGPSETQYF.

This rearrangement joins TRBV29-1 to TRBJ2-5; D perhaps matches TRBD2 (7 bases). This CDR3 is 14 amino acids long. The germline V and J ends were trimmed by 5 bases and 7 bases, with 20 bases remaining between them. Looked up from germline, CDR1 is SQVTM and CDR2 is ANQGSEA. CDR3 sequence: CSVPLGGDLATQYF. As DNA, the CDR3 is TGCAGCGTTCCCCTAGGGGGGGATTTGGCGACCCAGTACTTC.

The gene calls are TRBV13 and TRBJ2-7; D is possibly TRBD1 or TRBD2 (7 bases each). V lost 8 bases and J 3 bases, leaving 17 bases between the germline ends. There are 14 residues in the CDR3. CDR1 and CDR2 (germline): PRHDT, FYEKMQ (reference sequence). CDR3 protein: CASYQGGRDYEQYF. As DNA, the CDR3 is TGTGCCAGCTACCAGGGGGGGAGGGACTACGAGCAGTACTTC.

Relative to its sample, this clone is medium-sized. The chain links TRBV4-2 to TRBJ2-5, with D perhaps TRBD2 (5 bases). CDR3 length: 15 residues. Germline-derived CDR1 and CDR2 are LGHNA and YNFKEQ. The ends were cut back, 0 bases at V and 4 bases at J, with 12 bases in the middle. The DNA for the CDR3 is TGTGCCAGCAGCCAAGAAGTAGGGCGGGTAGAGACCCAGTACTTC. Translating it yields CASSQEVGRVETQYF.

The chain links TRBV15 to TRBJ2-6; 10 nucleotides match TRBD1. The CDR3 runs 17 residues. The germline V gene has CDR1 LNHNV and CDR2 YYDKDF (reference sequence). Trimming removed 1 base from V and 4 bases from J; junction bases left unmatched: 4. CDR3 DNA: TGTGCCACCAGCAGAGGAGACAGGGGGCGCGGGGCCAACGTCCTGACTTTC. Protein product: CATSRGDRGRGANVLTF.

The chain recombines TRBV18 with TRBJ1-2, with D perhaps TRBD1 (6 bases). The CDR3 is 16 residues long. CDR1 and CDR2 (germline): KGHSH, LQKENI. The V end was cut by 2 bases, the J end by 4 bases, with 17 bases between. CDR3 coding DNA: TGTGCCAGCTCACCAGGGGGGCAGGGCAGCCGCTATGGCTACACCTTC. The encoded protein is CASSPGGQGSRYGYTF.